These 17 T cell receptor beta chains share one sample of origin, sequenced in a study of T cell repertoires in cytomegalovirus infection. TCRdb re-called the reads through MiXCR, storing one row per CDR3 protein. The table includes approximately 70,000 distinct CDR3 sequences, over 3.5% detected once. Material: PBMCs. Source of these receptors: a human donor in good health (CMV status not recorded). Some clones in this sample may be carry-over from other donors' samples.

This clonotype was found many times. The rearrangement links TRBV6-8 to TRBJ2-3, with D possibly matching TRBD2 (6 bases). In germline, CDR1 is MNHGY, CDR2 SAAAGT. V lost 0 bases to trimming and J lost 3 bases, with 10 bases between them. This CDR3 has 15 residues. CDR3 nucleotides: TGTGCCAGCAGTTACTCGGGAGGCCCTACAGATACGCAGTATTTT. It specifies CASSYSGGPTDTQYF.

This clonotype appeared many times. The chain employs TRBV7-2 and TRBJ1-5; D remains ambiguous. This CDR3 is 13 amino acids long. Germline V gene sequence: CDR1 SGHTA, CDR2 FQGNSA. V was clipped by 1 base and J by 5 bases, with 6 bases between them. DNA of the CDR3: TGTGCCAGCAGCTTAGGCGCTGATCAGCCCCAGCATTTT. Protein: CASSLGADQPQHF.

This clonotype was counted at least ten times. The chain combines TRBV7-2 with TRBJ2-2, with TRBD1 identical over 8 bases. Germline V gives CDR1 SGHTA, CDR2 FQGNSA. The CDR3 covers 18 residues. The junction had 15 bases not matched to a gene; V was cut back by 5 bases and J by 4 bases. CDR3 residues: CASSPYFLRQGTTGELFF. Here the CDR3 DNA reads TGTGCCAGCAGCCCCTACTTCCTCAGACAGGGGACCACCGGGGAGCTGTTTTTT.

This clonotype was recorded at least ten times. The rearrangement uses TRBV7-8 and TRBJ1-3; 7 nucleotides match TRBD1. The germline gives CDR1 SGHVS, CDR2 FQNEAQ. The CDR3 length is 15 residues. J lost 0 bases, V lost 4 bases, and 3 bases had no gene match. The CDR3 region has the DNA TGTGCCAGCAGCTCTCGACAGGGCTCTGGAAACACCATATATTTT. It translates to CASSSRQGSGNTIYF.

Comment on this clonotype: A much bigger clone sits one base away, suggesting this may be a read error. V usage is TRBV18 and J usage is TRBJ2-7, with unresolved D. Germline values: CDR1 KGHSH, CDR2 LQKENI. The CDR3 totals 14 residues. For the CDR3, the DNA is TGTGCCAGCTCAACACCTGAAGGAACCCAACAGCAGTACTTC. This encodes CASSTPEGTQQQYF.

This clonotype showed up many times. The chain combines TRBV7-2 with TRBJ1-6, with D uncertain. The length of the CDR3 is 15 residues. V was clipped by 2 bases and J by 8 bases, with 13 bases between them. Germline-derived CDR1 and CDR2 are SGHTA and FQGNSA. CDR3 sequence reads: CASSLSKGGYSPLHF. The CDR3 DNA is TGTGCCAGCAGCTTAAGCAAGGGCGGTTATTCACCCCTCCACTTT.

This clonotype was seen ten or more times. This rearrangement joins TRBV7-6 to TRBJ1-2; 7 bases match TRBD1. The CDR3 is 15 amino acids. Germline CDR1 and CDR2: SGHVS and FNYEAQ. Losses at the gene ends were 5 bases for V and 7 bases for J; bases not matched to a gene: 13. CDR3 loop: CASSQPGQSPSGYTF. For the CDR3, the DNA is TGTGCCAGCAGCCAACCGGGACAGTCACCTTCTGGCTACACCTTC.

This clonotype showed up many times. The chain uses TRBV7-2 and TRBJ2-3; 9 nucleotides line up with TRBD2. The CDR3 contains 15 residues. The V gene's germline CDR1 is SGHTA and CDR2 FQGNSA. V was pared by 1 base and J by 1 base, with 0 bases of the junction left unmatched. CDR3 amino acids: CASSLGLAGTDTQYF. CDR3 DNA: TGTGCCAGCAGCTTAGGACTAGCGGGCACAGATACGCAGTATTTT.

The table lists this clonotype with many counts. V is TRBV12-3 or TRBV12-4 and J is TRBJ1-5; D may be TRBD1 (6 bases). The CDR3 is made up of 15 amino acids. With 5 bases removed from V and 4 bases from J, the gap between germline ends came to 15 bases. The CDR3: CASSRLGTQNQPQHF. Here the CDR3 DNA reads TGTGCCAGCAGTCGTTTGGGGACACAAAATCAGCCCCAGCATTTT.

This clonotype was seen ten or more times. This chain joins TRBV19 and TRBJ2-7; the D gene is possibly TRBD1 (5 bases). Trimming took 0 bases from V and 2 from J, leaving 14 bases between them. Germline CDR1 and CDR2: LNHDA and SQIVND (reference sequence). The CDR3 runs to 16 residues. This CDR3 reads CASSIDLRAGTYEQYF. The CDR3 DNA reads TGTGCCAGTAGTATAGATCTTCGTGCAGGGACCTACGAGCAGTACTTC.

This clonotype showed up many times. This chain joins TRBV7-2 and TRBJ1-5, with TRBD1 identical over 9 bases. The CDR3 is 17 residues long. Losses at the gene ends were 5 bases for V and 2 bases for J; bases not matched to a gene: 10. The germline gives CDR1 SGHTA, CDR2 FQGNSA. The CDR3 DNA sequence: TGTGCCAGCAGCGAAATGGGGACAGGGAATGGCAATCAGCCCCAGCATTTT. This sequence encodes CASSEMGTGNGNQPQHF. Complete variable domain (other parts from reference TRBV7-2 and TRBJ1-5): GAGVSQSPSNKVTEKGKDVELRCDPISGHTALYWYRQSLGQGLEFLIYFQGNSAPDKSGLPSDRFSAERTGGSVSTLTIQRTQQEDSAVYLCASSEMGTGNGNQPQHFGDGTRLSIL.

This clonotype was seen only a few times. Relative to the germline gene, one junction end is altered; a read error may explain this. The J gene is TRBJ2-1, the V gene TRBV4-1; D is possibly TRBD1 or TRBD2 (5 bases each). From germline, CDR1 is MGHRA and CDR2 YSYEKL. This CDR3 region has 14 residues. CDR3 amino acids: CASSLEGTDNEQFF. CDR3 coding DNA: TGTGCCAGCAGCCTCGAGGGGACCGACAATGAGCAGTTCTTC.

This clonotype was detected many times. The chain is built from TRBV18 and TRBJ1-1; D is uncertain. The CDR3 sequence is 14 residues long. Germline V gives CDR1 KGHSH, CDR2 LQKENI. V lost 2 bases, J lost 1 base, and 8 bases lay in between. CDR3 sequence: CASSPWGTNTEAFF. For the CDR3, the DNA is TGTGCCAGCTCACCATGGGGTACGAACACTGAAGCTTTCTTT.

This clonotype was observed many times. The chain couples TRBV7-2 to TRBJ1-4, with D unclear. The CDR3 is 12 amino acids. The germline CDR1 and CDR2 sequences are SGHTA and FQGNSA. The germline V and J ends were trimmed by 3 bases and 8 bases, with 7 bases remaining between them. The CDR3 DNA is TGTGCCAGCAGCTTCGGAGCGGAAAAACTGTTTTTT. Translation gives CASSFGAEKLFF.

This clonotype was detected ten times or more. J is TRBJ2-3 and V is TRBV5-8; 9 bases map to TRBD2. V gave up 4 bases and J gave up 6 bases; unmatched junction bases: 9. The CDR3 loop spans 15 amino acids. CDR1 is SGHTS, CDR2 YDEGEE, per germline. The CDR3 DNA follows: TGTGCCAGCAGCAAGGGCCTAGCGGGGATGGATACGCAGTATTTT. This encodes CASSKGLAGMDTQYF.

The V call is TRBV28, the J call TRBJ1-3; tentatively, D is TRBD1 (5 bases). Deletions cut 6 bases from V and 0 bases from J, with 12 bases between. CDR1 is MDHEN, CDR2 SYDVKM, per germline. The CDR3 length is 15 residues. In DNA, the CDR3 is TGTGCCAGCAGACCCGGGACGGACTCTGGAAACACCATATATTTT. It encodes CASRPGTDSGNTIYF.

This clonotype was counted many times. The chain employs TRBV7-2 and TRBJ1-1; a possible D gene is TRBD1 (5 bases). With 1 base removed from V and 0 bases from J, the gap between germline ends came to 12 bases. The CDR3 covers 16 residues. Germline CDR1 and CDR2: SGHTA and FQGNSA. The CDR3, as DNA: TGTGCCAGCAGCTTAGGCCCTGTGACAGTGAACACTGAAGCTTTCTTT. This encodes CASSLGPVTVNTEAFF.